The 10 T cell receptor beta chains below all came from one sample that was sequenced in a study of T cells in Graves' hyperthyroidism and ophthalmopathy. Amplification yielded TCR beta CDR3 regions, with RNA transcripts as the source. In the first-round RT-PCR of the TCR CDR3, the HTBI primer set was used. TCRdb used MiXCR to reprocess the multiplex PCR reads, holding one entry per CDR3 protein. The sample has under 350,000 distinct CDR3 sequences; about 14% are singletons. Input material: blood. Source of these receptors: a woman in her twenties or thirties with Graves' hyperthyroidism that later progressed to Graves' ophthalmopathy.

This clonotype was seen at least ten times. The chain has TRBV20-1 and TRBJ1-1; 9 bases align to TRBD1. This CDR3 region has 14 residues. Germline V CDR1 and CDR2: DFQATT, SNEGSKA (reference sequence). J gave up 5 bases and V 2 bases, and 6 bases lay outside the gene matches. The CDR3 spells CSARMTGGGTEAFF. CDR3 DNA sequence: TGCAGTGCTAGAATGACAGGGGGTGGTACTGAAGCTTTCTTT.

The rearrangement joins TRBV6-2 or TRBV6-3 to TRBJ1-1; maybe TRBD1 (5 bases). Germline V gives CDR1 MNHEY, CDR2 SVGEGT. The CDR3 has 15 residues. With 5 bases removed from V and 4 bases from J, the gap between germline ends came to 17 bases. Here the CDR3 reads CASSVPGHGGTEAFF. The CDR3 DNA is TGTGCCAGCAGTGTCCCAGGGCATGGGGGCACTGAAGCTTTCTTT.

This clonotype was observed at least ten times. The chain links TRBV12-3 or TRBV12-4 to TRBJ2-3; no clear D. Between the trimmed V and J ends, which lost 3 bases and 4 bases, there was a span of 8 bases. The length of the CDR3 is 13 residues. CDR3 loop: CASSFGPSDTQYF. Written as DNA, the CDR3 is TGTGCCAGCAGTTTTGGACCATCAGATACGCAGTATTTT.

CDR3 in DNA: TGTGCCAGCAGCCAAGGTTCTCGGGAGCTGTTTTTT. Its translation: CASSQGSRELFF. This chain links TRBV4-2 with TRBJ2-2; D is undetermined. The CDR3 is 12 residues long. CDR1 is LGHNA and CDR2 is YNFKEQ in the germline V gene. Trimming cost V 1 base and J 9 bases, with 6 bases left between them.

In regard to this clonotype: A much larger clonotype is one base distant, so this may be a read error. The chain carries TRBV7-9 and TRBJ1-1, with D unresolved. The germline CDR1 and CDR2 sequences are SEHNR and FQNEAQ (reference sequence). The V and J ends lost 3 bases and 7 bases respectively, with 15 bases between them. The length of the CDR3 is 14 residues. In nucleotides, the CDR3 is TGTGCCAGCAGCTTTGGGGAGGAGGGCAGTGAAGCTTTCTTT. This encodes CASSFGEEGSEAFF.

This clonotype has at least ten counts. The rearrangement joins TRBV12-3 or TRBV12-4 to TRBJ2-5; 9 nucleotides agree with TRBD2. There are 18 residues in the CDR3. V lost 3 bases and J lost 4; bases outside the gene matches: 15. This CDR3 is CASSFTVFGGRAPETQYF. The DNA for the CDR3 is TGTGCCAGCAGTTTCACGGTTTTCGGCGGGAGGGCCCCAGAGACCCAGTACTTC.

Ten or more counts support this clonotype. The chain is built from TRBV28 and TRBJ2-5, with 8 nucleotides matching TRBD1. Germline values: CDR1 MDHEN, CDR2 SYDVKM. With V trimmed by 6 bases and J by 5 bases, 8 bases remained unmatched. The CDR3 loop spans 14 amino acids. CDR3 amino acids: CASSSDRVGETQYF. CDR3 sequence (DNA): TGTGCCAGCAGCTCGGACAGGGTCGGGGAGACCCAGTACTTC.

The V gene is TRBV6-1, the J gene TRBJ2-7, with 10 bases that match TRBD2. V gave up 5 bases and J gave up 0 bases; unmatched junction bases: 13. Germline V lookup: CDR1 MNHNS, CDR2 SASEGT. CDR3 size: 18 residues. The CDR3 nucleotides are TGTGCCAGCAGTAAATTAGCGGGAGGCCTCAGGAGCTCCTACGAGCAGTACTTC. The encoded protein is CASSKLAGGLRSSYEQYF.

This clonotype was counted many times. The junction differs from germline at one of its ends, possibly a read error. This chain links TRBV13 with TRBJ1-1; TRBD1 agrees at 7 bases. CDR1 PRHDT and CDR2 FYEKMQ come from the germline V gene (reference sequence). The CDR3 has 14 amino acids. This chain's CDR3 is CASSLGGGNTEAFF. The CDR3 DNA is TGTGCCAGCAGCCTAGGGGGCGGTAACACTGAAGCTTTCTTT. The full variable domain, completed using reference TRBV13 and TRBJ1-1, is AAGVIQSPRHLIKEKRETATLKCYPIPRHDTVYWYQQGPGQDPQFLISFYEKMQSDKGSIPDRFSAQQFSDYHSELNMSSLELGDSALYFCASSLGGGNTEAFFGQGTRLTVV.

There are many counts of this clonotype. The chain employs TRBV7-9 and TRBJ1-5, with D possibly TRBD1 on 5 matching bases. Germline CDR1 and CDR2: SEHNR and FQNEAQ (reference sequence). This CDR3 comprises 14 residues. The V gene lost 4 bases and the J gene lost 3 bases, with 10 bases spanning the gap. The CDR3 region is CASSSTGSNQPQHF. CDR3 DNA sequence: TGTGCCAGCAGCTCCACAGGATCCAATCAGCCCCAGCATTTT.